The 17 T cell receptor beta chains below were found in one sample sequenced in a study of T-cell reconstitution after alpha-beta-depleted transplantation in children. Unique molecular identifiers were used to barcode this TCRbeta library. MiXCR was run by TCRdb on the PCR reads, yielding one entry per CDR3 protein. The sample has 500,000 to 600,000 distinct CDR3 sequences; roughly 33% are singletons. The source material was PBMCs from the stem cell graft donor, sampled from the stem cell graft. These receptor sequences come from a human donor who donated a stem cell graft to a child with aplastic anemia.

The chain uses TRBV7-2 and TRBJ2-3; D may match TRBD1 or TRBD2 (5 bases each). From germline, CDR1 is SGHTA and CDR2 FQGNSA. Trimming took off 3 bases at V and 5 bases at J, with 12 bases between the two ends. The CDR3 has 14 amino acids. The chain's CDR3 is CASSLGRSLDTQYF. CDR3 DNA sequence: TGTGCCAGCAGCTTGGGACGGTCTTTAGATACGCAGTATTTT.

This clonotype was recorded a few times. The rearrangement uses TRBV6-5 and TRBJ2-1; the D gene is possibly TRBD2 (5 bases). Per germline, CDR1 MNHEY and CDR2 SVGAGI. The V end was cut by 4 bases, the J end by 8 bases, with 15 bases between. The CDR3 consists of 14 residues. In DNA, the CDR3 is TGTGCCAGCAGTTTAAAGGGAGTCGGCGATGAGCAGTTCTTC. Protein sequence: CASSLKGVGDEQFF.

This clonotype was found a few times. The chain recombines TRBV15 with TRBJ1-4; TRBD1 matches 7 bases. V gave up 3 bases and J gave up 7 bases; unmatched junction bases: 8. Germline CDR1 reads LNHNV; CDR2 reads YYDKDF (reference sequence). This CDR3 contains 15 residues. The CDR3: CATSRGGGLGEKLFF. CDR3 nucleotides: TGTGCCACCAGCAGGGGAGGGGGCCTGGGTGAAAAACTGTTTTTT.

The rearrangement links TRBV20-1 to TRBJ2-3; 10 bases align to TRBD2. The CDR3 runs 14 residues. Germline-derived CDR1 and CDR2 are DFQATT and SNEGSKA (reference sequence). The V and J ends lost 6 bases and 6 bases, in that order; junction bases with no gene match: 9. The CDR3: CSAKAGGPSDTQYF. The CDR3 DNA reads TGCAGTGCCAAAGCGGGAGGGCCGTCGGATACGCAGTATTTT.

This clonotype was detected only a few times. The chain uses TRBV20-1 and TRBJ1-4, with a weak D call TRBD1 (6 bases). This CDR3 contains 13 residues. Germline V gene lookup returns CDR1 DFQATT and CDR2 SNEGSKA (reference sequence). With 6 bases removed from V and 1 base from J, the gap between germline ends came to 9 bases. The CDR3 reads CSAIQGTNEKLFF. The CDR3 DNA reads as TGCAGTGCGATACAGGGAACTAATGAAAAACTGTTTTTT.

This clonotype was counted only a few times. The V call is TRBV11-2, the J call TRBJ1-1; D gene uncertain. V lost 4 bases to trimming and J lost 3 bases, with 9 bases between them. This CDR3 is 13 amino acids long. Germline CDR1 is SGHAT and CDR2 is FQNNGV. In DNA form, the CDR3 reads TGTGCCAGCAGCTACGGAGGGTACACTGAAGCTTTCTTT. This encodes CASSYGGYTEAFF. The full variable domain, with the rest looked up from reference TRBV11-2 and TRBJ1-1, is EAGVAQSPRYKIIEKRQSVAFWCNPISGHATLYWYQQILGQGPKLLIQFQNNGVVDDSQLPKDRFSAERLKGVDSTLKIQPAKLEDSAVYLCASSYGGYTEAFFGQGTRLTVV.

The V gene is TRBV7-9, the J gene TRBJ2-3; weak D call: TRBD1 (6 bases). This CDR3 is built from 15 residues. V was shortened by 1 base and J by 2 bases, with 10 bases between the two germline ends. The germline V gene has CDR1 SEHNR and CDR2 FQNEAQ (reference sequence). The CDR3 coding sequence is TGTGCCAGCAGCTTAGGACAGGCGTACACAGATACGCAGTATTTT. This encodes CASSLGQAYTDTQYF.

This chain links TRBV29-1 with TRBJ1-5; D gene ambiguous. The CDR3 has 13 amino acids. Germline loops: CDR1 SQVTM, CDR2 ANQGSEA. Trimming pared 3 bases from V and 0 bases from J, leaving 6 bases between. CDR3 amino acids: CSVEEYSNQPQHF. CDR3 bases: TGCAGCGTTGAGGAGTATAGCAATCAGCCCCAGCATTTT.

V and J are TRBV2 and TRBJ2-1; D possibly corresponds to TRBD2 (5 bases). V shed 7 bases and J shed 8 bases, with 15 bases lying between them. The length of the CDR3 is 13 residues. Germline V CDR1 and CDR2: SNHLY, FYNNEI. CDR3 in amino acids: CASKLTSDDEQFF. CDR3 in DNA: TGTGCCAGCAAATTAACTAGTGACGATGAGCAGTTCTTC.

V usage is TRBV20-1 and J usage is TRBJ2-1; perhaps TRBD2 as D (5 bases). V was trimmed by 3 bases and J by 3 bases, leaving 12 bases between them. The CDR3 sequence is 14 residues long. Germline-derived CDR1 and CDR2 are DFQATT and SNEGSKA (reference sequence). CDR3 in DNA: TGCAGTGCTAGTACCGGACTCCACTACAATGAGCAGTTCTTC. As protein: CSASTGLHYNEQFF.

A single count supports this clonotype. The chain has TRBV7-6 and TRBJ1-4; 9 bases align to TRBD1. The V segment lost 2 bases and the J segment 8 bases; nucleotides outside the gene matches: 12. The CDR3 runs 17 residues. Germline V lookup: CDR1 SGHVS, CDR2 FNYEAQ. CDR3 in amino acids: CASSLFPDRGGDEKLFF. CDR3 in DNA: TGTGCCAGCAGCTTATTTCCGGACAGGGGAGGGGACGAAAAACTGTTTTTT. The whole variable domain, remainder taken from reference TRBV7-6 and TRBJ1-4, is GAGVSQSPRYKVTKRGQDVALRCDPISGHVSLYWYRQALGQGPEFLTYFNYEAQQDKSGLPNDRFSAERPEGSISTLTIQRTEQRDSAMYRCASSLFPDRGGDEKLFFGSGTQLSVL.

This clonotype was detected only a few times. The chain employs TRBV7-2 and TRBJ1-2; possible D gene TRBD1, 5 bases. V lost 3 bases, J lost 7 bases, and 15 bases lay in between. Germline values: CDR1 SGHTA, CDR2 FQGNSA. The CDR3 extends over 14 amino acids. In DNA, the CDR3 is TGTGCCAGCAGCTTCTATGTGGAGAGGGGTGGCTACACCTTC. This gives the protein CASSFYVERGGYTF. Combining the CDR3 with reference TRBV7-2 and TRBJ1-2 gives the whole variable domain GAGVSQSPSNKVTEKGKDVELRCDPISGHTALYWYRQSLGQGLEFLIYFQGNSAPDKSGLPSDRFSAERTGGSVSTLTIQRTQQEDSAVYLCASSFYVERGGYTFGSGTRLTVV.

A few counts support this clonotype. The rearrangement joins TRBV7-2 to TRBJ1-5; D call uncertain. The CDR3 contains 12 residues. Trimming left V 1 base short and J 9 bases short, with 7 bases between. CDR1 is SGHTA and CDR2 is FQGNSA in the germline V gene. In nucleotides, the CDR3 is TGTGCCAGCAGCTTAGGGTCTGGGCCCCAGCATTTT. As protein: CASSLGSGPQHF.

In its sample, this clonotype was seen a few times. The chain's CDR3 is CASSYSAGGTEAFF. As DNA, the CDR3 is TGTGCCAGCAGTTACTCAGCGGGGGGCACTGAAGCTTTCTTT. The chain is built from TRBV6-5 and TRBJ1-1, with D possibly being TRBD1 (5 bases). Trimming took 0 bases from V and 4 from J, leaving 9 bases between them. CDR3 length equals 14 residues. Looked up from germline, CDR1 is MNHEY and CDR2 is SVGAGI.

This clonotype was seen a handful of times. The rearrangement uses TRBV11-1 and TRBJ1-5, with D unclear. CDR3 length: 14 amino acids. Germline loops: CDR1 SGHAT, CDR2 FQDESV (reference sequence). V was pared by 6 bases and J by 1 base, with 10 bases between. The DNA for the CDR3 is TGTGCCAGCAGGCTTGACGGGAGCAATCAGCCCCAGCATTTT. Its protein product is CASRLDGSNQPQHF.

The chain recombines TRBV6-2 or TRBV6-3 with TRBJ1-1; no definite D call. The CDR3 is 12 residues long. The V and J ends lost 6 bases and 4 bases respectively, with 9 bases between them. In germline, CDR1 is MNHEY, CDR2 SVGEGT. Written as DNA, the CDR3 is TGTGCCAGCAGCACTCTTGGCACTGAAGCTTTCTTT. It encodes CASSTLGTEAFF.

This sequence joins TRBV12-3 or TRBV12-4 and TRBJ2-1, with 7 bases identical to TRBD2. Unmatched junction bases numbered 3, after V lost 3 bases and J lost 10 bases. The CDR3 length is 12 residues. CDR3 loop: CASSFGSGEQFF. DNA for the CDR3: TGTGCCAGCAGTTTTGGTAGCGGGGAGCAGTTCTTC.